This T cell receptor (beta chain) came from a study of CD8 T cells in ankylosing spondylitis. V gave up 4 bases and J gave up 5 bases, with 11 bases separating them. This CDR3 is built from 13 residues. Study-level findings and limits: One TCR beta motif, made up of seven to nine highly homologous variants, appeared characteristic of ankylosing spondylitis blood.

Quantitative barcoded 5'-RACE was used to prepare TCR beta libraries. MiXCR, applied by TCRdb to the 5' RACE reads, yields one record per CDR3 protein. The sample carries 700,000 to 1,000,000 distinct CDR3 sequences, approximately 12% recorded once. As to this clonotype: Antigen: not known.

V usage is TRBV12-3 or TRBV12-4 and J usage is TRBJ1-1; D not certain. Sequencing was carried out using blood, either unsorted or a sorted T cell fraction (not recorded which). The origin of this receptor is a male donor with ankylosing spondylitis. The DNA of the CDR3 is TGTGCCAGCAGTTCCCGGACGAGGACTGAAGCTTTCTTT. Translating it yields CASSSRTRTEAFF.